This T cell receptor beta chain is from a study of CXCR4 blockade with PD-1 therapy in pancreatic cancer. Points from the study as a whole: Tumors were clonally expanded, mean around 0.14 versus 0.05 in healthy blood. Sequencing covered TCRbeta chains only, not alpha chains.

TCRdb keeps only in-frame clones here, not all; method: immunoSEQ multiplex PCR. Of a few thousand clones listed, more than 35% are singletons. This CDR3 spans 15 amino acids. Between the trimmed V and J ends, which lost 4 bases and 5 bases, there was a span of 17 bases. Germline-derived CDR1 and CDR2 are GTSNPN and SVGIG (reference sequence). As to this clone: Its antigen remains unidentified.

No neoadjuvant therapy was given before resection to the patients supplying these archived tumor blocks. This TCR was sampled from a human donor with pancreatic ductal adenocarcinoma. The material sequenced was tumor tissue. The chain joins TRBV30 to TRBJ2-2; D not resolved. Here the CDR3 reads CAWKRPGLETGELFF. The DNA of the CDR3 is TGTGCCTGGAAGAGGCCCGGCCTTGAGACCGGGGAGCTGTTTTTT.